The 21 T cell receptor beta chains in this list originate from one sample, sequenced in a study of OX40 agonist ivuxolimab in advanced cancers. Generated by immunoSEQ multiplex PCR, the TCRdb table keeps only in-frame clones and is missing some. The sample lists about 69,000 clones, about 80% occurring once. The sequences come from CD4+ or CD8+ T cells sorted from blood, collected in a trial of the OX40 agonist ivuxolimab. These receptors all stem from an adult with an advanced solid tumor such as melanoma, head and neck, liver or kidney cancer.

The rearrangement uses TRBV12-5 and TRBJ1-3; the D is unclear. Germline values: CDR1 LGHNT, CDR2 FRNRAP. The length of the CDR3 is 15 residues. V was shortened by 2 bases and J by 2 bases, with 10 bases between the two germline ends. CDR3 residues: CASGLKGDAGNTIYF. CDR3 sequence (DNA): TGTGCTAGTGGTTTGAAGGGAGATGCTGGAAACACCATATATTTT.

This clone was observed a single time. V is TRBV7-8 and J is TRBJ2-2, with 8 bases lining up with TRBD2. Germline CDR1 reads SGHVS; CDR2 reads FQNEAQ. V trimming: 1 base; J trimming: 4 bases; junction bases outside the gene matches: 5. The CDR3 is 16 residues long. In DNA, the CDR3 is TGTGCCAGCAGCTTAGAGTCGGGAGGGAGCACCGGGGAGCTGTTTTTT. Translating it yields CASSLESGGSTGELFF.

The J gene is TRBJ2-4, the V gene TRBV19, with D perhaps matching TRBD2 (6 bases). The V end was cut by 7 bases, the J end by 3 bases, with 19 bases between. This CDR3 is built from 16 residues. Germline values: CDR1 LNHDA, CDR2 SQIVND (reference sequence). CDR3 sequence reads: CASKAPAGRDKNIQYF. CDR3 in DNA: TGTGCCAGTAAGGCGCCTGCAGGGCGGGACAAAAACATTCAGTACTTC. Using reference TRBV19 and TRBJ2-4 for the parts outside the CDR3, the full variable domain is DGGITQSPKYLFRKEGQNVTLSCEQNLNHDAMYWYRQDPGQGLRLIYYSQIVNDFQKGDIAEGYSVSREKKESFPLTVTSAQKNPTAFYLCASKAPAGRDKNIQYFGAGTRLSVL.

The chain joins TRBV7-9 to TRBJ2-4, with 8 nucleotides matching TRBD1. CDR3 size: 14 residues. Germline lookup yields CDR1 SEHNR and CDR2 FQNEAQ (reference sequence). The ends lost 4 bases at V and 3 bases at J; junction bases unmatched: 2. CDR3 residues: CASSSTGGKNIQYF. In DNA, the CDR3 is TGTGCCAGCAGCTCAACAGGGGGCAAAAACATTCAGTACTTC.

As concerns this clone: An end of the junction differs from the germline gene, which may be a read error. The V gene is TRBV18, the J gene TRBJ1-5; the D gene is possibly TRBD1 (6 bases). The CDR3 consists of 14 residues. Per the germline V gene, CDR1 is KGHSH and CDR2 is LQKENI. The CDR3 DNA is TGTGTCAGCTCACCTGCCAGGGGTCATCAGCCCCAGCATTTT. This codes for CVSSPARGHQPQHF.

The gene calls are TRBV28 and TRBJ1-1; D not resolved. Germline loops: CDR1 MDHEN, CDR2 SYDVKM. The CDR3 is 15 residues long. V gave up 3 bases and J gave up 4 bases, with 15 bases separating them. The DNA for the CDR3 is TGTGCCAGCAGTTTTGTCGTGAAGGGAGGCACTGAAGCTTTCTTT. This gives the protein CASSFVVKGGTEAFF.

The CDR3 is CATSRDYSGSSHEQYF. For the CDR3, the DNA is TGTGCCACCAGCAGAGATTACAGCGGGAGTAGCCACGAGCAGTACTTC. The rearrangement uses TRBV15 and TRBJ2-7; 8 bases are a match to TRBD2. The J segment lost 5 bases and the V segment lost 0 bases, leaving 9 bases of the junction unmatched. Germline CDR1 reads LNHNV; CDR2 reads YYDKDF (reference sequence). The CDR3 spans 16 residues.

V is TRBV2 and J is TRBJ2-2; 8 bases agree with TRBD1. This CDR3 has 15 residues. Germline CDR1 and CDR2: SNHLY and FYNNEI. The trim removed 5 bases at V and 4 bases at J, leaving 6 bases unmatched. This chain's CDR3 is CASSPRTGITGELFF. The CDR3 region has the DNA TGTGCCAGCAGTCCCCGGACAGGGATCACCGGGGAGCTGTTTTTT.

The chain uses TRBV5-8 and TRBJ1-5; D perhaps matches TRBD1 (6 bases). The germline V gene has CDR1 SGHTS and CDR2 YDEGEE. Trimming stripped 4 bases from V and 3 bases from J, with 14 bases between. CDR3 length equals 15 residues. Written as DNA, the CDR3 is TGTGCCAGCAGCCTCGGACAGCACCTCAATCAGCCCCAGCATTTT. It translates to CASSLGQHLNQPQHF. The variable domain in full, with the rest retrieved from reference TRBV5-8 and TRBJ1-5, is EAGVTQSPTHLIKTRGQQATLRCSPISGHTSVYWYQQALGLGLQFLLWYDEGEERNRGNFPPRFSGRQFPNYSSELNVNALELEDSALYLCASSLGQHLNQPQHFGDGTRLSIL.

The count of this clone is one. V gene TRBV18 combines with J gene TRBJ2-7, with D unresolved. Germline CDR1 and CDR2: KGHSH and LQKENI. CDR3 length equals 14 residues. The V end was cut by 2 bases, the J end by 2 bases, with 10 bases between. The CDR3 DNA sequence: TGTGCCAGCTCACCAGGGGAATTACCCTACGAGCAGTACTTC. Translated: CASSPGELPYEQYF.

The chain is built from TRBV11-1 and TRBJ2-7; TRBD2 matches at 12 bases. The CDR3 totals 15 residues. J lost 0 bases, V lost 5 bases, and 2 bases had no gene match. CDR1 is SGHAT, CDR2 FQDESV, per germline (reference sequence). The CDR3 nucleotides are TGTGCCAGCAGCCCGACTAGCGGGGGCTCCTACGAGCAGTACTTC. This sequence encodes CASSPTSGGSYEQYF.

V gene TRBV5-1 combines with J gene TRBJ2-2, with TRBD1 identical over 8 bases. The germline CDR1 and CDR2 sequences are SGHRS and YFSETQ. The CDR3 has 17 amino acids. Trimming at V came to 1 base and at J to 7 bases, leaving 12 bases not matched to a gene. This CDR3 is CASSLRQGARYGGELFF. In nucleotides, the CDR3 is TGCGCCAGCAGCTTGCGGCAGGGGGCAAGATACGGCGGGGAGCTGTTTTTT.

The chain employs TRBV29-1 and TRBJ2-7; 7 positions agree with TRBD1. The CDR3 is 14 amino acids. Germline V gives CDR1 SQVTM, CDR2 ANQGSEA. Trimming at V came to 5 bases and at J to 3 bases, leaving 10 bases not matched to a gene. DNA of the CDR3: TGCAGCGTTTCTAGGGGGACAGTTGTCTACGAGCAGTACTTC. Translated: CSVSRGTVVYEQYF.

The CDR3 sequence: CASSKEMTGPLRELFF. CDR3 sequence (DNA): TGTGCCAGTAGTAAAGAAATGACAGGACCCCTTCGGGAACTGTTTTTT. V and J are TRBV19 and TRBJ1-4, with D possibly being TRBD1 (6 bases). The CDR3 has 16 amino acids. The V and J ends lost 4 bases and 12 bases respectively, with 24 bases between them. Germline V gene lookup returns CDR1 LNHDA and CDR2 SQIVND (reference sequence). The complete variable domain, with remaining parts taken from reference TRBV19 and TRBJ1-4, reads DGGITQSPKYLFRKEGQNVTLSCEQNLNHDAMYWYRQDPGQGLRLIYYSQIVNDFQKGDIAEGYSVSREKKESFPLTVTSAQKNPTAFYLCASSKEMTGPLRELFFGSGTQLSVL.

CDR3 sequence: CASSVGGGRASEQYF. The CDR3 DNA reads as TGTGCCAGCAGCGTAGGGGGCGGGAGGGCCTCCGAGCAGTACTTC. The chain employs TRBV9 and TRBJ2-7; 9 positions match TRBD2. V lost 0 bases to trimming and J lost 6 bases; unmatched junction nucleotides: 7. The CDR3 runs 15 residues. Germline CDR1 and CDR2: SGDLS and YYNGEE.

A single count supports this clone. The CDR3 loop is CASSPGTVSSTEAFF. CDR3 nucleotides: TGTGCCAGCAGCCCCGGGACAGTGTCGTCCACTGAAGCTTTCTTT. V is TRBV6-5 and J is TRBJ1-1; the match to TRBD1 covers 7 bases. V lost 6 bases to trimming and J lost 4 bases; unmatched junction nucleotides: 11. The germline V gene has CDR1 MNHEY and CDR2 SVGAGI. The CDR3 is 15 amino acids.

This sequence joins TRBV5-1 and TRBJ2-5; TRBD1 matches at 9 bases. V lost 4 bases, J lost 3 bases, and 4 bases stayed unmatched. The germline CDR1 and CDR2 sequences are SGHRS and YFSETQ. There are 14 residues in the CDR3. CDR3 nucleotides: TGCGCCAGCAGCGAGGGGACAGGGAAAGAGACCCAGTACTTC. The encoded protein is CASSEGTGKETQYF.

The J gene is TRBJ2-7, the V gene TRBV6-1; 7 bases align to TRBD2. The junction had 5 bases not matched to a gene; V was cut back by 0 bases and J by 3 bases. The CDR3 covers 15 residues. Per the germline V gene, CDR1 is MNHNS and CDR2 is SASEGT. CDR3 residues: CASSEAPGLFYEQYF. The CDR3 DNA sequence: TGTGCCAGCAGTGAAGCCCCGGGACTATTCTACGAGCAGTACTTC.

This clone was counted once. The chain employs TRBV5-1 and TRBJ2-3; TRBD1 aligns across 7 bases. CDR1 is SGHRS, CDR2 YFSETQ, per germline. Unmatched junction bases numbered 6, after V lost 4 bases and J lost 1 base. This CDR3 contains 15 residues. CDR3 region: CASSLQGYGTDTQYF. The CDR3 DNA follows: TGCGCCAGCAGCCTACAGGGGTATGGCACAGATACGCAGTATTTT.

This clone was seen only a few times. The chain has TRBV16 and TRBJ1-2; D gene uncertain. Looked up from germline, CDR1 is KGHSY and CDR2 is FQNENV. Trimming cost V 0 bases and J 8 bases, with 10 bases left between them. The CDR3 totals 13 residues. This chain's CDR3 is CASSQSVRAGYTF. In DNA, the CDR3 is TGTGCCAGCAGCCAATCGGTTAGGGCGGGCTACACCTTC.

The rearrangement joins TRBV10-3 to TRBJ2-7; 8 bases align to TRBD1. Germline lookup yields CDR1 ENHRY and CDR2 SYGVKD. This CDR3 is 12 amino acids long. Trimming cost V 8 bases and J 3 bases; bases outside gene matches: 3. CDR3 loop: CAIGTGGYEQYF. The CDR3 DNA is TGTGCCATCGGGACAGGCGGCTACGAGCAGTACTTC.